Following are 5 T cell receptor beta chains from one sample sequenced in a study of T cell repertoires in cytomegalovirus infection. Each CDR3 protein is one row after TCRdb ran MiXCR on the reads. The repertoire holds 140,000 to 150,000 distinct CDR3 sequences, roughly 32% seen once, with roughly 47% in the top ten. Their cognate antigens are unknown. This material consisted of CD8+ T cells from cultured PBMCs, taken from culture after CMV antigen stimulation. Source of these receptors: a human donor in good health (CMV status not recorded). Some clones in this sample may be carry-over from other donors' samples.

This clonotype was detected ten times or more. This chain links TRBV4-1 with TRBJ2-3, with D possibly TRBD1 on 5 matching bases. The CDR3 extends over 15 amino acids. The ends were cut back, 3 bases at V and 6 bases at J, with 16 bases in the middle. The germline CDR1 and CDR2 sequences are MGHRA and YSYEKL. The DNA for the CDR3 is TGCGCCAGCAGCCACAGGGTCTCGAGCTCTGATACGCAGTATTTT. It translates to CASSHRVSSSDTQYF.

V is TRBV9 and J is TRBJ2-7; 7 bases are shared with TRBD1. V lost 3 bases to trimming and J lost 3 bases; unmatched junction nucleotides: 0. Germline V lookup: CDR1 SGDLS, CDR2 YYNGEE. The CDR3 spans 12 residues. This CDR3 is CASSGTGYEQYF. Written as DNA, the CDR3 is TGTGCCAGCAGCGGGACAGGCTACGAGCAGTACTTC.

CDR3 amino acids: CASSEGDRLAEAFF. The CDR3 nucleotides are TGTGCCAGCAGTGAAGGTGACAGACTAGCTGAAGCTTTCTTT. The chain couples TRBV6-1 to TRBJ1-1; tentative D call: TRBD1 (5 bases). This CDR3 region has 14 residues. The germline gives CDR1 MNHNS, CDR2 SASEGT. V was shortened by 1 base and J by 6 bases, with 12 bases between the two germline ends.

This rearrangement joins TRBV7-3 to TRBJ2-1; TRBD2 agrees at 8 bases. Germline V CDR1 and CDR2: SGHTA, FQGTGA. The ends lost 1 base at V and 7 bases at J; junction bases unmatched: 3. The length of the CDR3 is 14 residues. The CDR3 nucleotides are TGTGCCAGCAGCTTAAGCGGGGGGAAGAATGAGCAGTTCTTC. Translated: CASSLSGGKNEQFF.

This chain links TRBV19 with TRBJ1-1; TRBD1 might be the D (6 bases). CDR3 length: 14 residues. The V and J ends lost 7 bases and 0 bases respectively, with 12 bases between them. The germline V gene has CDR1 LNHDA and CDR2 SQIVND (reference sequence). CDR3 DNA sequence: TGTGCCAGTAAACCGGGACAAATGAACACTGAAGCTTTCTTT. It encodes CASKPGQMNTEAFF.